The 9 T cell receptor beta chains given below trace back to one sample, sequenced in a study of shared clonotypes between healthy human individuals. TCRdb keeps only in-frame clones here, not all; method: immunoSEQ multiplex PCR. The repertoire consists of about 480,000 clones, with nearly 80% occurring once and the leading ten covering around an eighth. What was sequenced was PBMCs. These TCRs come from a middle-aged woman in good health. Some clones in this sample may be carry-over from other donors' samples.

This clone came up a few times. The chain has TRBV14 and TRBJ2-3; tentatively, D is TRBD1 (8 bases). CDR1 SGHDN and CDR2 FVKESK come from the germline V gene. The length of the CDR3 is 15 residues. V lost 5 bases to trimming and J lost 7 bases, with 19 bases between them. This chain's CDR3 is CASSSGGGSYYTQYF. DNA of the CDR3: TGTGCCAGCAGCTCAGGGGGCGGGAGCTATTATACGCAGTATTTT.

V usage is TRBV28 and J usage is TRBJ2-1; 10 bases are a match to TRBD2. J gave up 10 bases and V 7 bases, and 10 bases lay outside the gene matches. The CDR3 length is 14 residues. Germline V gene data show CDR1 as MDHEN and CDR2 as SYDVKM. DNA for the CDR3: TGTGCCAGCAAGACTAGCGGGCGACAGGGCGAGCAGTTCTTC. As protein: CASKTSGRQGEQFF.

This chain uses TRBV5-4 with TRBJ1-2; the match to TRBD1 covers 7 bases. The germline gives CDR1 SGHNT, CDR2 YYREEE (reference sequence). This CDR3 has 15 amino acids. After removal of 0 bases from V and 5 bases from J, the junction contained 7 bases not matched to a gene. The CDR3 loop reads CASSLVGTVVYGYTF. The CDR3 nucleotides read TGTGCCAGCAGCTTGGTAGGGACAGTCGTTTATGGCTACACCTTC. The full variable domain, completed using reference TRBV5-4 and TRBJ1-2, is ETGVTQSPTHLIKTRGQQVTLRCSSQSGHNTVSWYQQALGQGPQFIFQYYREEENGRGNFPPRFSGLQFPNYSSELNVNALELDDSALYLCASSLVGTVVYGYTFGSGTRLTVV.

The rearrangement uses TRBV28 and TRBJ2-3, with 8 positions matching TRBD2. There are 16 residues in the CDR3. The germline CDR1 and CDR2 sequences are MDHEN and SYDVKM. V shed 10 bases, J shed 0 bases, and the junction held 12 bases outside the gene matches. As DNA, the CDR3 is TGTGCCACCCGTGGGGGGGCTAGCGGGAGCACAGATACGCAGTATTTT. Its protein product is CATRGGASGSTDTQYF.

V and J are TRBV25-1 and TRBJ1-4, with D hard to call. The CDR3 length is 11 residues. Germline V gives CDR1 MGHDK, CDR2 SYGVNS. V dropped 10 bases and J dropped 7 bases, with 10 bases sitting between them. The CDR3 protein is CATHSGEKLFF. Here the CDR3 DNA reads TGTGCCACCCACTCCGGTGAAAAACTGTTTTTT. Full variable domain (missing parts from reference TRBV25-1 and TRBJ1-4): EADIYQTPRYLVIGTGKKITLECSQTMGHDKMYWYQQDPGMELHLIHYSYGVNSTEKGDLSSESTVSRIRTEHFPLTLESARPSHTSQYLCATHSGEKLFFGSGTQLSVL.

On this clone: The germline gene is not matched at one end of the junction; a read error may be the cause. The J gene is TRBJ2-2, the V gene TRBV2; TRBD2 matches 10 bases. CDR3 length equals 18 residues. From germline, CDR1 is SNHLY and CDR2 FYNNEI. The CDR3 is CASSEGLAGVRNTGELFF. The CDR3 DNA reads as TGTGCCAGCAGCGAAGGGCTAGCGGGAGTAAGGAACACCGGGGAGCTGTTTTTT.

The chain combines TRBV9 with TRBJ1-3; possibly TRBD1 for D (6 bases). V lost 1 base and J lost 4, with 18 bases in between. The V gene's germline CDR1 is SGDLS and CDR2 YYNGEE. This CDR3 contains 17 residues. The CDR3: CASSVYSGDYGGNTIYF. The CDR3 bases are TGTGCCAGCAGCGTATATTCAGGGGATTATGGGGGAAACACCATATATTTT.

The rearrangement uses TRBV11-2 and TRBJ1-1; the D is unclear. The germline gives CDR1 SGHAT, CDR2 FQNNGV. Trimming shortened V by 1 base and J by 5 bases, and 11 bases separated the two germline ends. The CDR3 extends over 14 amino acids. The CDR3 DNA reads as TGTGCCAGCAGCTTAGGTCCGGTTGGAACTGAAGCTTTCTTT. This codes for CASSLGPVGTEAFF.

The chain combines TRBV5-4 with TRBJ2-3, with 8 bases aligning to TRBD2. Germline CDR1 SGHNT, CDR2 YYREEE (reference sequence). The CDR3 is made up of 16 amino acids. J was trimmed by 3 bases and V by 4 bases; bases with no gene match: 10. CDR3 nucleotides: TGTGCCAGCAGCCCCGGGAGGGGCCCATGGACAGATACGCAGTATTTT. Residues: CASSPGRGPWTDTQYF. The full variable domain, with the rest looked up from reference TRBV5-4 and TRBJ2-3, is ETGVTQSPTHLIKTRGQQVTLRCSSQSGHNTVSWYQQALGQGPQFIFQYYREEENGRGNFPPRFSGLQFPNYSSELNVNALELDDSALYLCASSPGRGPWTDTQYFGPGTRLTVL.